This T cell receptor (beta chain) was documented in a study of T cell responses to AZD1222 COVID-19 vaccine. General study results and limits: Sampling captured repertoires only after the peak T cell response. Nearly half of the spike-specific TCRs reportedly recognize variant regions that carry no mutations.

Regarding this clone: Its antigen is not identified.

The germline V gene has CDR1 SGHTA and CDR2 FQGNSA. The CDR3 consists of 14 residues. After removal of 5 bases from V and 4 bases from J, the junction contained 7 bases not matched to a gene. Profiled with immunoSEQ multiplex PCR; TCRdb holds only in-frame clones, not every one. The data show 50,000 to 70,000 clones, approximately 85% seen once. This chain links TRBV7-2 with TRBJ2-7; 8 bases fit TRBD2. The sample was peripheral blood, taken on day 0 of MenACWY control vaccination. The clonotype comes from an adult in good health. In DNA form, the CDR3 reads TGTGCCAGCAGCATTAGCGGGGTTCAGTACGAGCAGTACTTC. Its translation is CASSISGVQYEQYF.